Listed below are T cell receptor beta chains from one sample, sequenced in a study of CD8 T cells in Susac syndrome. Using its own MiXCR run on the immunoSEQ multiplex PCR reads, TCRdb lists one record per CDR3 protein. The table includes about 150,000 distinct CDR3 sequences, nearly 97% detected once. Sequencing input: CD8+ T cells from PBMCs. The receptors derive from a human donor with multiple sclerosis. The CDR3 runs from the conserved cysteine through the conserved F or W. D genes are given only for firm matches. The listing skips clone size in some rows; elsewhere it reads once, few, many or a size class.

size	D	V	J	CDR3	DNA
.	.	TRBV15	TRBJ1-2	CATSRTTGIPIGYGYTF	TGTGCCACCAGCAGAACTACCGGGATCCCAATCGGATATGGCTACACCTTC
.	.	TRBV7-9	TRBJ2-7	CASSWGTSVEQYF	TGTGCCAGCAGCTGGGGGACAAGCGTAGAGCAGTACTTC
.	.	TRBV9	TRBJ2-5	CASNEEGRGKETQYF	TGTGCCAGCAACGAAGAGGGTCGGGGAAAAGAGACCCAGTACTTC
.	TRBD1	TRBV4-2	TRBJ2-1	CASSLPPQGQGEQFF	TGTGCCAGCAGCTTACCCCCCCAGGGACAGGGTGAGCAGTTCTTC
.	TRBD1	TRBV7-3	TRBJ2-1	CASSLNPGGSEQFF	TGTGCCAGCAGCTTAAACCCAGGGGGCAGTGAGCAGTTCTTC
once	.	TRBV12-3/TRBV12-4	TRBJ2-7	CASRLGLYEQYF	TGTGCCAGCAGGTTAGGACTCTACGAGCAGTACTTC
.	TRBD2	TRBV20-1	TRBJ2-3	CSAREPPGLAGGSADTQYF	TGCAGTGCTAGAGAACCTCCAGGACTAGCGGGGGGGTCTGCAGATACGCAGTATTTT
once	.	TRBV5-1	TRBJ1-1	CASSGPGRPGATEAFF	TGCGCCAGCAGCGGACCGGGGCGCCCCGGGGCTACTGAAGCTTTCTTT
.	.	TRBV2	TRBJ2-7	CASRPLLPSTYEQYF	TGTGCCAGCAGACCTCTCCTCCCCTCCACCTACGAGCAGTACTTC
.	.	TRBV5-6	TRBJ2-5	CASSLAAGETQYF	TGTGCCAGCAGCTTGGCGGCTGGGGAGACCCAGTACTTC
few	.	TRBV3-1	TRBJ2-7	CASSPGLYYEQYF	TGTGCCAGCAGCCCGGGCCTTTACTACGAGCAGTACTTC
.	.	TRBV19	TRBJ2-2	CASSQRPVNTGELFF	TGTGCCAGTAGTCAGCGCCCCGTAAACACCGGGGAGCTGTTTTTT
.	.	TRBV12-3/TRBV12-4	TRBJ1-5	CASSEEGFQPQHF	TGTGCCAGCAGTGAGGAGGGGTTCCAGCCCCAGCATTTT
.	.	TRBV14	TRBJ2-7	CASSQGIGPLIYEQYF	TGTGCCAGCAGCCAAGGAATTGGGCCCCTTATTTACGAGCAGTACTTC
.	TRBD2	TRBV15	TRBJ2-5	CATSAGGALETQYF	TGTGCCACCAGCGCCGGGGGGGCCCTCGAGACCCAGTACTTC
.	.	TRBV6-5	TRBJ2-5	CASVSGGRTETQYF	TGTGCCAGCGTCTCGGGGGGCCGAACGGAGACCCAGTACTTC
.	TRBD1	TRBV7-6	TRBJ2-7	CASSLGQHSYEQYF	TGTGCCAGCAGCCTGGGACAGCATTCCTACGAGCAGTACTTC
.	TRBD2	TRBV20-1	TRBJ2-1	CSAQGLADNEQFF	TGCAGTGCCCAGGGACTAGCGGACAATGAGCAGTTCTTC
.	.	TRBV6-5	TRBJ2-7	CASGQAAYEQYF	TGTGCCAGCGGACAAGCAGCCTACGAGCAGTACTTC
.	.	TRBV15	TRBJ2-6	CATSSHSGANVLTF	TGTGCCACCAGCAGTCACTCTGGGGCCAACGTCCTGACTTTC
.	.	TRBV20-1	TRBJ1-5	CSATVRDSNQPQHF	TGCAGTGCTACAGTGCGTGATAGCAATCAGCCCCAGCATTTT
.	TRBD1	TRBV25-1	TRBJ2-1	CASRSGTGANYNEQFF	TGTGCCAGCAGGTCGGGGACAGGGGCTAACTACAATGAGCAGTTCTTC
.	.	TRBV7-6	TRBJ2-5	CASSPGSLKGETQYF	TGTGCCAGCAGCCCAGGGTCCTTAAAGGGGGAGACCCAGTACTTC
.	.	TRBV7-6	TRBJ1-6	CASSPLGSPLHF	TGTGCCAGCAGCCCCCTTGGGTCACCCCTCCACTTT
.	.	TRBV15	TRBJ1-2	CATSRDRMTYGYTF	TGTGCCACCAGCAGAGATCGGATGACTTATGGCTACACCTTC
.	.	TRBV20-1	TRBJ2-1	CSAPRGGAVYNEQFF	TGCAGTGCTCCCCGTGGGGGGGCGGTCTACAATGAGCAGTTCTTC
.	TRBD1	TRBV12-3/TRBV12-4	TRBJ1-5	CASSPTDGTGIKGDNQPQHF	TGTGCCAGCAGTCCCACTGACGGGACAGGGATTAAAGGAGACAATCAGCCCCAGCATTTT
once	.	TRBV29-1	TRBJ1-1	CSVDGLNTEAFF	TGCAGCGTTGACGGATTGAACACTGAAGCTTTCTTT
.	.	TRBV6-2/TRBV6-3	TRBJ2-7	CASSARGGGYEQYF	TGTGCCAGCAGTGCACGGGGTGGAGGCTACGAGCAGTACTTC
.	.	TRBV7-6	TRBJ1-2	CASAGSFSYGYTF	TGTGCCAGCGCGGGCAGCTTTAGCTATGGCTACACCTTC
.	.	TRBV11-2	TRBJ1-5	CASSHNLGGPQHF	TGTGCCAGCAGCCACAACCTCGGGGGGCCCCAGCATTTT
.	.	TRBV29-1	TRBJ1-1	CSVDLGYGTEAFF	TGCAGCGTTGATCTAGGGTACGGGACTGAAGCTTTCTTT
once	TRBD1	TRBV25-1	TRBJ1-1	CASRDRGTEAFF	TGTGCCAGCAGAGACAGGGGTACTGAAGCTTTCTTT
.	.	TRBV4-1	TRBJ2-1	CASSQDPESSYNEQFF	TGCGCCAGCAGCCAAGATCCGGAGAGCTCCTACAATGAGCAGTTCTTC
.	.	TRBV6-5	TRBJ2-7	CASSYSIAGAWEQYF	TGTGCCAGCAGTTACTCGATTGCAGGGGCATGGGAGCAGTACTTC
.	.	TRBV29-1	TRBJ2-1	CSVEGLRDILYNEQFF	TGCAGCGTTGAAGGGTTACGGGACATCCTCTACAATGAGCAGTTCTTC
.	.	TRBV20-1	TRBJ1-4	CSATGFEDEKLFF	TGCAGCGCAACGGGCTTTGAGGATGAAAAACTGTTTTTT
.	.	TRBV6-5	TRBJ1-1	CASSLGGEGTEAFF	TGTGCCAGCAGCCTAGGAGGGGAGGGGACTGAAGCTTTCTTT